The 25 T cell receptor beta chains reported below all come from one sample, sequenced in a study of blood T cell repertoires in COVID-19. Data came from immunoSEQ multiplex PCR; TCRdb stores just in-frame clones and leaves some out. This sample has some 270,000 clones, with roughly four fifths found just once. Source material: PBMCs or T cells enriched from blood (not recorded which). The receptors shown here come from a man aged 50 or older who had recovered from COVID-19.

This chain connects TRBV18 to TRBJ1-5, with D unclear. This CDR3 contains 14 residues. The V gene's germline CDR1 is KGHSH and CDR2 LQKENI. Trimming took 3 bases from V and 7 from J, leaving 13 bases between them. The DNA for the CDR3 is TGTGCCAGCTCACCGGAGGGTGGTTTGCAGCCCCAGCATTTT. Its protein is CASSPEGGLQPQHF. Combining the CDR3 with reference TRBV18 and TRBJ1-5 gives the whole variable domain NAGVMQNPRHLVRRRGQEARLRCSPMKGHSHVYWYRQLPEEGLKFMVYLQKENIIDESGMPKERFSAEFPKEGPSILRIQQVVRGDSAAYFCASSPEGGLQPQHFGDGTRLSIL.

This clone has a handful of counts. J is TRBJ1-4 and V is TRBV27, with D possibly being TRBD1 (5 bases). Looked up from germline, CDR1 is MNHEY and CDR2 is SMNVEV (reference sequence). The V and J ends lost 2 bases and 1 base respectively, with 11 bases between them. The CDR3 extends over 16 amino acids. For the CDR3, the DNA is TGTGCCAGCAGTTTACCCCCGGGGGAAACTAATGAAAAACTGTTTTTT. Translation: CASSLPPGETNEKLFF.

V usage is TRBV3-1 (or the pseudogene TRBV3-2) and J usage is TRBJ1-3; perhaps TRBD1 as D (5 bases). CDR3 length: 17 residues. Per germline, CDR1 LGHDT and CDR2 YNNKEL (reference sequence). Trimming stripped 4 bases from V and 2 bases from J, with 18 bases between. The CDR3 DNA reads TGTGCCAGCAGCCTCCTGGGGGGAGTGGGGACTGGAAACACCATATATTTT. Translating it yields CASSLLGGVGTGNTIYF.

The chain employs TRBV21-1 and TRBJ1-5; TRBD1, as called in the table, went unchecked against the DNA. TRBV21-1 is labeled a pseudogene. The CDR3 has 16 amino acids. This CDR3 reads CASSKPGQGGNQPQHF. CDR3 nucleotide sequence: TGTGCCAGCAGCAAACCCGGACAGGGCGGCAATCAGCCCCAGCATTTT.

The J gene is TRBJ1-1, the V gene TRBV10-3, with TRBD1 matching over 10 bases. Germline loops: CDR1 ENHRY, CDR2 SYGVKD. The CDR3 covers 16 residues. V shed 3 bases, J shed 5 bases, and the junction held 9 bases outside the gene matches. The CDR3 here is CAISDRDRGLRTEAFF. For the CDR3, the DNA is TGTGCCATCAGTGACCGGGACAGGGGTTTAAGGACTGAAGCTTTCTTT.

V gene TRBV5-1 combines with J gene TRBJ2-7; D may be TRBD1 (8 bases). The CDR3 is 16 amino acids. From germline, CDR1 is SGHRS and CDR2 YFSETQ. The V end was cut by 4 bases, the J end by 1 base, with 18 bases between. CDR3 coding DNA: TGCGCCAGCAGCATATACACAGGGGGGGTATCCTACGAGCAGTACTTC. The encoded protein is CASSIYTGGVSYEQYF.

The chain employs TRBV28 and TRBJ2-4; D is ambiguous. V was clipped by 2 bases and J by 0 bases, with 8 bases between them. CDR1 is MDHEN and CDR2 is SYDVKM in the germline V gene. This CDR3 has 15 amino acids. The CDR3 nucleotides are TGTGCCAGCAGTTTACAGATCCTAGCCAAAAACATTCAGTACTTC. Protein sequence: CASSLQILAKNIQYF.

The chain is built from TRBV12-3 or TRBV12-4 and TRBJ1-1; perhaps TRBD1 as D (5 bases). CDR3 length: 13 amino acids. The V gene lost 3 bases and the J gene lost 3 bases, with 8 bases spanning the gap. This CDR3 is CASSFRRDTEAFF. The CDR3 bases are TGTGCCAGCAGTTTCCGCAGGGACACTGAAGCTTTCTTT.

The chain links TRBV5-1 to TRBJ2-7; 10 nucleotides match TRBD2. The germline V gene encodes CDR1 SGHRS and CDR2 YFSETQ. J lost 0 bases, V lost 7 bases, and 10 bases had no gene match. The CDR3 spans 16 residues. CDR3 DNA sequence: TGCGCCAGCGGGTCCCTAGCGGGAGCCTACTCCTACGAGCAGTACTTC. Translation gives CASGSLAGAYSYEQYF.

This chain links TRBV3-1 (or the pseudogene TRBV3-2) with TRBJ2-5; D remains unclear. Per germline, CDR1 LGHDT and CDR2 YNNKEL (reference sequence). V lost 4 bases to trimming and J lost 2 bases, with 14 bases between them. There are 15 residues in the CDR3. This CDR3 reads CASSPHSIRQETQYF. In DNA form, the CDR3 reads TGTGCCAGCAGCCCGCATAGTATTCGACAAGAGACCCAGTACTTC.

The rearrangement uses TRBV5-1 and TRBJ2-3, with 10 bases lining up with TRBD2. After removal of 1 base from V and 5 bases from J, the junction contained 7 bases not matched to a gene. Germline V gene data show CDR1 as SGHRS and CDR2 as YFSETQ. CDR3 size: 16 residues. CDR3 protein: CASSLRASGSVDTQYF. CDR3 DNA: TGCGCCAGCAGCTTGAGGGCTAGCGGGAGCGTAGATACGCAGTATTTT.

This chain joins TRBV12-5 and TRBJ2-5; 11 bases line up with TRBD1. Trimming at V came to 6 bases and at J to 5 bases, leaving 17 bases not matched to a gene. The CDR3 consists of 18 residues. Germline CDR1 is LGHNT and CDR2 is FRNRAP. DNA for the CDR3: TGTGCTAGTGGGGACAGGGGGCGTGATCGGGGACTAGCTGAGACCCAGTACTTC. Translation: CASGDRGRDRGLAETQYF.

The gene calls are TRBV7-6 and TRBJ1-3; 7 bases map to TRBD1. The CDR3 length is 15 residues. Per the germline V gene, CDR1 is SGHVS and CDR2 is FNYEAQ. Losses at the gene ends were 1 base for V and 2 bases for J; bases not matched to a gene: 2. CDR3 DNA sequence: TGTGCCAGCAGCTTAGATGGGACAGCTGGAAACACCATATATTTT. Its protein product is CASSLDGTAGNTIYF.

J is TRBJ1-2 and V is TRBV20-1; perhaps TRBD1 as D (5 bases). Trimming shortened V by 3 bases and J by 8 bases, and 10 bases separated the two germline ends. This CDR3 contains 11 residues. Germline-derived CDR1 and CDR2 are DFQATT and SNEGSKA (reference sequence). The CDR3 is CSASGGTGYTF. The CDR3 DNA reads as TGCAGTGCTAGCGGGGGAACGGGCTACACCTTC.

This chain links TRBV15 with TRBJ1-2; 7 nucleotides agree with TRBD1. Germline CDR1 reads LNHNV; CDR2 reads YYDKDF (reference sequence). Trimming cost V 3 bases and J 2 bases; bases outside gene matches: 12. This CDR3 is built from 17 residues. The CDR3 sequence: CATSRGQPALFNYGYTF. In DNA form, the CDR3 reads TGTGCCACCAGCAGGGGACAGCCCGCGCTTTTCAACTATGGCTACACCTTC.

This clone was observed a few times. The CDR3 region is CASSIGGRVGYTF. CDR3 DNA: TGTGCCAGTAGTATCGGGGGAAGGGTTGGCTACACCTTC. This rearrangement joins TRBV19 to TRBJ1-2; TRBD1 is a possible D gene (5 bases). The CDR3 runs to 13 residues. Trimming removed 3 bases at V and 7 bases at J, with 12 bases between. Germline V CDR1 and CDR2: LNHDA, SQIVND (reference sequence). The whole variable domain, remainder taken from reference TRBV19 and TRBJ1-2, is DGGITQSPKYLFRKEGQNVTLSCEQNLNHDAMYWYRQDPGQGLRLIYYSQIVNDFQKGDIAEGYSVSREKKESFPLTVTSAQKNPTAFYLCASSIGGRVGYTFGSGTRLTVV.

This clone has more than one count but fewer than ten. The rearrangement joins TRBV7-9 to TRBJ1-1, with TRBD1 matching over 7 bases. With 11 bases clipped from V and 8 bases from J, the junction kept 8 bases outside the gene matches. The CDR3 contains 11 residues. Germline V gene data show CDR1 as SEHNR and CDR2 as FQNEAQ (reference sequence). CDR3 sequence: CAEAAGQEAFF. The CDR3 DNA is TGTGCCGAAGCCGCGGGACAGGAAGCTTTCTTT.

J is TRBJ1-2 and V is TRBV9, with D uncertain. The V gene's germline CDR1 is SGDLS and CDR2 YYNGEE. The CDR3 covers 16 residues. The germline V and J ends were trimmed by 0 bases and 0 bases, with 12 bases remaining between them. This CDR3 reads CASSVGVVKPNYGYTF. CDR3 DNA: TGTGCCAGCAGCGTAGGAGTAGTGAAACCTAACTATGGCTACACCTTC.

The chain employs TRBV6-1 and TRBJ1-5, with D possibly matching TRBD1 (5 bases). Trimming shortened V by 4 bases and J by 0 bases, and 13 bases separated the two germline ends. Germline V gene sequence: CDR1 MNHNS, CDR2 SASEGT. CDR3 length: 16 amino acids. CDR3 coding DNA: TGTGCCAGCAGTGCACTCTCCGGACATAGCAATCAGCCCCAGCATTTT. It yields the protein CASSALSGHSNQPQHF.

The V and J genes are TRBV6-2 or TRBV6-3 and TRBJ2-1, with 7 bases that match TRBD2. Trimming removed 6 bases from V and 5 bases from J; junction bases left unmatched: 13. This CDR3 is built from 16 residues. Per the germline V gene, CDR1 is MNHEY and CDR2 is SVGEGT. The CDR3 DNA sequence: TGTGCCAGCAGCTCCGAGGGCGGGGGAGAAGACAATGAGCAGTTCTTC. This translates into CASSSEGGGEDNEQFF.

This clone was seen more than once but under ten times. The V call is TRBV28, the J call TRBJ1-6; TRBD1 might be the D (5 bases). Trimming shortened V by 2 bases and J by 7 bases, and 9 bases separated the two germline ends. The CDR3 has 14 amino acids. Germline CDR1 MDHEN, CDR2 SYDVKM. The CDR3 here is CASSLTGLNSPLHF. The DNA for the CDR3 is TGTGCCAGCAGTTTAACAGGCTTAAATTCACCCCTCCACTTT.

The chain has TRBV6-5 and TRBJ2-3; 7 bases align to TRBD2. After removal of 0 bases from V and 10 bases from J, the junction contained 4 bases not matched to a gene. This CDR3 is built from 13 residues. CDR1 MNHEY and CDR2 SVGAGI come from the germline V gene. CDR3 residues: CASSYSGLDAQYF. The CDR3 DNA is TGTGCCAGCAGTTACTCTGGACTAGACGCGCAGTATTTT.

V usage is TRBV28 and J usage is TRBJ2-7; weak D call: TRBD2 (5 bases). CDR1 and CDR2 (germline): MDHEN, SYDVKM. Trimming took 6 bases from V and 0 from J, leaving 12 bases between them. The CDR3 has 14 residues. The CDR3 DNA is TGTGCCAGCAGACGGACTCCCCTCTCCTACGAGCAGTACTTC. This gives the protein CASRRTPLSYEQYF.

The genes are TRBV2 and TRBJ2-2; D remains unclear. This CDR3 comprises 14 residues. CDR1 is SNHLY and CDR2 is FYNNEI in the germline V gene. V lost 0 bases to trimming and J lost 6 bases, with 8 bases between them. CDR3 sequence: CASSEARVPGELFF. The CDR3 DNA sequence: TGTGCCAGCAGTGAAGCGAGAGTACCCGGGGAGCTGTTTTTT.

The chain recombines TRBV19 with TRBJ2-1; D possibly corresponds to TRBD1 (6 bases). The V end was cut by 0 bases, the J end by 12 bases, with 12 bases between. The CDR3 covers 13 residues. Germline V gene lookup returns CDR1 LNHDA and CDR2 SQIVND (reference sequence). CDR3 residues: CASSIETRGWQFF. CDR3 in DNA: TGTGCCAGTAGTATAGAAACCAGGGGATGGCAGTTCTTC.